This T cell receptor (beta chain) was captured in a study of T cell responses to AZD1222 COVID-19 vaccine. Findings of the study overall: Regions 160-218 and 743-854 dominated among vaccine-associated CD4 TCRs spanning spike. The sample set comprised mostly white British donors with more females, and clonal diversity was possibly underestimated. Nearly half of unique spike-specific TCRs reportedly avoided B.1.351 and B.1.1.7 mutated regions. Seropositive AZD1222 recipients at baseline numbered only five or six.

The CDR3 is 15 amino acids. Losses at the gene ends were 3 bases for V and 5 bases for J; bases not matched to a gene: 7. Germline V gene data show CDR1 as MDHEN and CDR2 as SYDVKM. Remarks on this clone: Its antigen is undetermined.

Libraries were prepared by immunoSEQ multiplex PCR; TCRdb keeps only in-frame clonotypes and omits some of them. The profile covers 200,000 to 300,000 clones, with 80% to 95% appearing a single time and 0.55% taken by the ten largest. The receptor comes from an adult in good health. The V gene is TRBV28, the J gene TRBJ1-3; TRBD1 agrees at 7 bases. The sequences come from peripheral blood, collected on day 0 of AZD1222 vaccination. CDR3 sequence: CASSFQTGSRNTIYF. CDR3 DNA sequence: TGTGCCAGCAGTTTTCAGACAGGGTCCAGAAACACCATATATTTT. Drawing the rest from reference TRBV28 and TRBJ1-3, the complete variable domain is DVKVTQSSRYLVKRTGEKVFLECVQDMDHENMFWYRQDPGLGLRLIYFSYDVKMKEKGDIPEGYSVSREKKERFSLILESASTNQTSMYLCASSFQTGSRNTIYFGEGSWLTVV.